A selection of T cell receptor beta chains follows, all from one sample in a study of early T cells in non-severe SARS-CoV-2 infection. TCRdb independently ran MiXCR on the 5' RACE reads; one entry per CDR3 protein. The sample yields roughly 66,000 distinct CDR3 sequences, approximately 9.2% seen once. What was sequenced was whole blood. All receptors derive from an adult who was a healthcare worker with PCR-confirmed SARS-CoV-2 infection or an uninfected control (not recorded which). CDR3s include the opening cysteine and the closing phenylalanine or tryptophan. A D gene is named only where the DNA matches it firmly. For some rows the clone size is stated as once, few or many, or as a class when expanded; others skip it.

j_gene	abundance	len	v_gene	d_gene	CDR3aa	CDR3nt
TRBJ2-5	once	14	TRBV10-3	NA	CAISEDRNSETQYF	TGTGCCATCAGTGAGGACAGGAACTCGGAGACCCAGTACTTC
TRBJ2-7	NA	15	TRBV6-6	TRBD2	CASRTSAGGVYEQYF	TGTGCCAGCAGAACCTCCGCGGGAGGCGTCTACGAGCAGTACTTC
TRBJ1-1	NA	11	TRBV2	NA	CASSEGGEAFF	TGTGCCAGCAGTGAGGGGGGTGAAGCTTTCTTT
TRBJ2-3	few	15	TRBV7-6	NA	CASSVTGRGTDTQYF	TGTGCCAGCAGCGTCACAGGGCGGGGCACAGATACGCAGTATTTT
TRBJ2-1	few	15	TRBV7-2	TRBD2	CASSLASSGANEQFF	TGTGCCAGCAGCTTAGCGTCTAGCGGGGCCAATGAGCAGTTCTTC
TRBJ2-7	NA	13	TRBV7-2	NA	CASSLTNSYEQYF	TGTGCCAGCAGCTTAACTAACTCCTACGAGCAGTACTTC
TRBJ2-3	few	16	TRBV5-4	TRBD2	CASSQKAGLSTDTQYF	TGTGCCAGCAGCCAGAAAGCGGGGCTTAGCACAGATACGCAGTATTTT
TRBJ2-7	NA	14	TRBV10-3	TRBD1	CAISDGTGKYEQYF	TGTGCCATCAGTGACGGGACAGGGAAGTACGAGCAGTACTTC
TRBJ2-1	many	10	TRBV2	NA	CASLYNEQFF	TGTGCCAGCCTGTACAATGAGCAGTTCTTC
TRBJ1-1	many	13	TRBV10-3	NA	CAIKRDANTEAFF	TGTGCCATCAAAAGGGACGCGAACACTGAAGCTTTCTTT
TRBJ1-1	few	12	TRBV9	NA	CASSTPRTEAFF	TGTGCCAGCAGCACCCCCAGGACTGAAGCTTTCTTT
TRBJ1-1	few	15	TRBV5-4	TRBD1	CASSSGQGENTEAFF	TGTGCCAGCAGCTCCGGACAGGGCGAGAACACTGAAGCTTTCTTT
TRBJ2-6	few	15	TRBV11-2	NA	CASSFAGSGANVLTF	TGTGCCAGCAGCTTTGCGGGGTCTGGGGCCAACGTCCTGACTTTC
TRBJ2-5	NA	22	TRBV4-1	NA	CASSLRGTGDFTKTSGQETQYF	TGCGCCAGCAGCCTAAGAGGGACAGGGGATTTTACAAAGACTAGCGGTCAAGAGACCCAGTACTTC
TRBJ2-5	many	14	TRBV12-3/TRBV12-4	NA	CASRSDRSQETQYF	TGTGCCAGCAGATCTGACAGAAGCCAAGAGACCCAGTACTTC
TRBJ1-1	many	12	TRBV30	NA	CAWRRTNTEAFF	TGTGCCTGGAGACGTACAAACACTGAAGCTTTCTTT
TRBJ2-3	NA	16	TRBV29-1	TRBD2	CSAGGTSGKVPDTQYF	TGCAGCGCCGGGGGGACTAGCGGGAAAGTCCCAGATACGCAGTATTTT
TRBJ2-2	many	14	TRBV7-2	NA	CASSLQRNTGELFF	TGTGCCAGCAGCTTACAGCGCAACACCGGGGAGCTGTTTTTT
TRBJ2-2	few	14	TRBV12-3/TRBV12-4	TRBD2	CASRFTSGTGELFF	TGTGCCAGCAGATTCACTAGCGGGACCGGGGAGCTGTTTTTT
TRBJ1-2	few	18	TRBV12-2	NA	CASRPRQGTGETNYGYTF	TGTGCAAGTCGCCCCCGACAGGGTACGGGGGAAACCAACTATGGCTACACCTTC
TRBJ2-1	few	15	TRBV20-1	NA	CSARTAIGVGNEQFF	TGCAGTGCTAGAACTGCTATAGGAGTGGGGAATGAGCAGTTCTTC
TRBJ2-5	few	15	TRBV18	TRBD1	CASSPSTGYQETQYF	TGTGCCAGCTCACCATCGACAGGGTACCAAGAGACCCAGTACTTC
TRBJ2-3	many	16	TRBV7-2	NA	CASSFDVRGATDTQYF	TGTGCCAGCAGCTTCGACGTCCGAGGGGCCACAGATACGCAGTATTTT
TRBJ2-7	many	17	TRBV4-1	NA	CASSQAVRPDTSYEQYF	TGCGCCAGCAGCCAAGCTGTAAGGCCCGACACCTCCTACGAGCAGTACTTC
TRBJ2-7	few	12	TRBV28	NA	CASGGSSYEQYF	TGTGCCAGCGGGGGCAGCTCCTACGAGCAGTACTTC
TRBJ2-2	few	14	TRBV5-1	NA	CASSLMGDTGELFF	TGCGCCAGCAGCTTGATGGGGGACACCGGGGAGCTGTTTTTT
TRBJ2-5	few	16	TRBV4-3	TRBD1	CASSRTYRGAQETQYF	TGCGCCAGCAGCCGGACTTACAGGGGCGCCCAAGAGACCCAGTACTTC
TRBJ1-1	NA	14	TRBV5-1	TRBD1	CASSHGQGGTEAFF	TGCGCCAGCAGCCACGGACAGGGAGGGACTGAAGCTTTCTTT
TRBJ1-4	NA	13	TRBV3-1	NA	CASSQNSIEKLFF	TGTGCCAGCAGCCAAAACAGCATTGAAAAACTGTTTTTT
TRBJ2-5	NA	13	TRBV7-9	NA	CASSSDYRETQYF	TGTGCCAGCAGTTCGGACTACCGCGAGACCCAGTACTTC
TRBJ2-7	many	11	TRBV6-6	TRBD1	CAVAGGYEQYF	TGTGCCGTTGCAGGGGGCTACGAGCAGTACTTC
TRBJ2-7	many	11	TRBV12-3/TRBV12-4	NA	CASSLMYEQYF	TGTGCCAGCAGTTTAATGTACGAGCAGTACTTC
TRBJ1-2	NA	13	TRBV29-1	NA	CSVGGPSNYGYTF	TGCAGCGTTGGAGGGCCGTCTAACTATGGCTACACCTTC
TRBJ2-7	NA	14	TRBV7-9	TRBD1	CASSLRDPRDRSNF	TGTGCCAGCAGCTTAAGGGACCCCCGGGACAGGAGCAACTTC
TRBJ2-7	NA	20	TRBV11-2	NA	CASSFSVPGIWRAQVYEQYF	TGTGCCAGCAGCTTCTCTGTTCCGGGGATTTGGCGGGCCCAGGTCTACGAGCAGTACTTC
TRBJ1-3	many	13	TRBV2	NA	CASNVLSGNTIYF	TGTGCCAGCAACGTACTCTCTGGAAACACCATATATTTT
TRBJ2-7	few	13	TRBV28	NA	CASSSGSPYEQYF	TGTGCCAGCAGTTCCGGGTCCCCCTACGAGCAGTACTTC